This T cell receptor (beta chain) is from a study of T cells in women clearing cervical HPV infection. Overall study context: Cases were women with histologically confirmed HPV16-related CIN3 or worse, including a couple of invasive cancers.

Worth noting for this clone: The antigen is not known. The CDR3 end is not reached by the read, which stops 3 residues before it; the germline J gene fills it in.

immunoSEQ multiplex PCR used an average of roughly 1,300 ng genomic DNA. Repertoires were generated with immunoSEQ multiplex PCR, while TCRdb's copy carries only in-frame clones and drops some. This table holds about 12,000 clones. J gave up 4 bases and V 4 bases, and 4 bases lay outside the gene matches. Germline V CDR1 and CDR2: MGHRA, YSYEKL. The CDR3 extends over 14 amino acids. Points from the study as a whole: Controls had more TRBV6-7 (about 0.16%) than cases (about 0.11%). CIN3+ cases had significantly higher TCR repertoire richness than controls, but evenness did not differ.

V gene TRBV4-1 combines with J gene TRBJ1-5; TRBD1 matches at 7 bases. The sequencing sample was made of blood buffy coat. The TCR originated in a woman aged 18 to 69 with a cervical HPV16 infection that either progressed to CIN3+ or cleared (not recorded which). The sequenced CDR3 bases are TGCGCCAGCAGCCCCCGGGACAGTAATCAGCCC. Its translation is CASSPRDSNQP. The whole CDR3 is CASSPRDSNQPQHF.